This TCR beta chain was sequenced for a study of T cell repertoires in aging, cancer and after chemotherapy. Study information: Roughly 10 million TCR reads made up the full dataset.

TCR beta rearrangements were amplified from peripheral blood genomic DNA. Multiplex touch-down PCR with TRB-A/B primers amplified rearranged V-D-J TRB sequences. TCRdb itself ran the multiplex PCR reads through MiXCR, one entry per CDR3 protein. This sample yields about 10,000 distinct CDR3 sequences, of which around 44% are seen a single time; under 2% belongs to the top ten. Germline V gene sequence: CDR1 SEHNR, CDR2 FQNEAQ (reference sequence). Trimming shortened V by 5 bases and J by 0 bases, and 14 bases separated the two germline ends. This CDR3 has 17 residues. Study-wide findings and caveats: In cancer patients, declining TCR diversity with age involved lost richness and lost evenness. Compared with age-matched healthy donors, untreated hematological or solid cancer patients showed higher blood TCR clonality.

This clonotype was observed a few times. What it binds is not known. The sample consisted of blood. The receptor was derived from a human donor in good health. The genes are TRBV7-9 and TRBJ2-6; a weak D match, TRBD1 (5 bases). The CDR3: CASSTHGHSSGANVLTF. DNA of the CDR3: TGTGCCAGCAGCACCCACGGACATTCCTCTGGGGCCAACGTCCTGACTTTC.